This TCR beta chain was recorded in a study of early T cells in non-severe SARS-CoV-2 infection. CDR3 length: 18 residues. V lost 6 bases and J lost 3; bases outside the gene matches: 15. Germline-derived CDR1 and CDR2 are MNHNS and SASEGT. Regarding the study as a whole: Clonotype matching in VDJdb favored anti-spike CD8 responses and did not capture private and CD4 specificities.

The library protocol tagged individual cDNA molecules with unique molecular identifiers. Using its own MiXCR run on the 5' RACE reads, TCRdb lists one record per CDR3 protein. This table holds some 64,000 distinct CDR3 sequences, about a tenth found once. This clonotype appeared a few times. Its antigen is currently unknown. The specimen was whole blood. The chain joins TRBV6-1 to TRBJ2-2; 8 bases are shared with TRBD1. The TCR was taken from an adult who was a healthcare worker with PCR-confirmed SARS-CoV-2 infection or an uninfected control (not recorded which). CDR3 DNA: TGTGCCAGCAGCCGGACAGGGCTTTATGAAGCGTACACCGGGGAGCTGTTTTTT. This translates into CASSRTGLYEAYTGELFF.